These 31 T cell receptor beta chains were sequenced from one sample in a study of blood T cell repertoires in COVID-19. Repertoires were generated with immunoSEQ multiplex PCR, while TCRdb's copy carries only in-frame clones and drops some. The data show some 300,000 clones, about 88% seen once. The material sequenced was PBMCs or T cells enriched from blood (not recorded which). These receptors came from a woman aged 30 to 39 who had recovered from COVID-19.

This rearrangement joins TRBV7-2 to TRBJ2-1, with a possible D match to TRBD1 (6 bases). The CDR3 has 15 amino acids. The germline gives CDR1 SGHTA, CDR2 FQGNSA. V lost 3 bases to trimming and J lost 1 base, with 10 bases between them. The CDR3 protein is CASSFGQLSYNEQFF. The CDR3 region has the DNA TGTGCCAGCAGCTTCGGACAGCTATCCTACAATGAGCAGTTCTTC.

CDR3 loop: CASSLASGDYQHGYTF. Here the CDR3 DNA reads TGTGCCAGCAGCTTAGCGTCCGGGGATTACCAACATGGCTACACCTTC. The chain recombines TRBV7-8 with TRBJ1-2; no reliable D call. Germline CDR1 is SGHVS and CDR2 is FQNEAQ. Trimming took 0 bases from V and 6 from J, leaving 17 bases between them. The CDR3 length is 16 residues.

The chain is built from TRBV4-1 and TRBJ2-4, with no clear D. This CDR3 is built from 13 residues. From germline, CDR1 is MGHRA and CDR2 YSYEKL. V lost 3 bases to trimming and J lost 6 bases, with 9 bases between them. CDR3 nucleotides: TGCGCCAGCAGCCAGCAACTATTAAACATTCAGTACTTC. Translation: CASSQQLLNIQYF.

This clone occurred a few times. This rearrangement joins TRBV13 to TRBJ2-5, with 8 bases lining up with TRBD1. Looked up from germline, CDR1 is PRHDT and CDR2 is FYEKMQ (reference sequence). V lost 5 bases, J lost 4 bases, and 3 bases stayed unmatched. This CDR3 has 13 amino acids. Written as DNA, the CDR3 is TGTGCCAGCAGCACCGGACAGGGAGAGACCCAGTACTTC. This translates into CASSTGQGETQYF.

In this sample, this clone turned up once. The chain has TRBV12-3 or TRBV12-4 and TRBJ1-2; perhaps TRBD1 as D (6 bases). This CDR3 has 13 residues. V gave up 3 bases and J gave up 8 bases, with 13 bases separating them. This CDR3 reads CASSLYRARGYTF. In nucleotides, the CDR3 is TGTGCCAGCAGTTTGTACAGGGCGCGGGGCTACACCTTC.

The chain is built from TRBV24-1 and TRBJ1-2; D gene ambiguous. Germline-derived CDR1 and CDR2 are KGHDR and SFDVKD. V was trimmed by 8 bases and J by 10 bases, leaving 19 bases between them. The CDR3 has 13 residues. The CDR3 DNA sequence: TGTGCCACCACCTTCGCCTCAAACTCCGCCTACACCTTC. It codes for CATTFASNSAYTF.

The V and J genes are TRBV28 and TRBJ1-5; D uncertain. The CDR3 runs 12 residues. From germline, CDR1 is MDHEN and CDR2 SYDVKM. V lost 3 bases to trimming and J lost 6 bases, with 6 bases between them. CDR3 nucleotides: TGTGCCAGCAGTTTGAGAGCTCAGCCCCAGCATTTT. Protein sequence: CASSLRAQPQHF.

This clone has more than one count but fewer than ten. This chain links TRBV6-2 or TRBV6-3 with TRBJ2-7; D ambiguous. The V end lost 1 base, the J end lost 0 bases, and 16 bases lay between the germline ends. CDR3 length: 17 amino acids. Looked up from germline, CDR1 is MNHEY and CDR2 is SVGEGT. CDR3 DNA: TGTGCCAGCAGTTACTACCTAAGTGCTAGGAGCTCCTACGAGCAGTACTTC. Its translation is CASSYYLSARSSYEQYF.

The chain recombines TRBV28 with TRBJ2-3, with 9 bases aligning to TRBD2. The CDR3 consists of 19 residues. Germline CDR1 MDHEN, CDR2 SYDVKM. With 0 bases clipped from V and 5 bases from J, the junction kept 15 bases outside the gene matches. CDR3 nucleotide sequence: TGTGCCAGCAGTTTATGGGGGTGGGCTAGCGGGGCGAATAAAGATACGCAGTATTTT. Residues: CASSLWGWASGANKDTQYF.

The CDR3 region is CASSLGTAVTEAFF. DNA for the CDR3: TGTGCCAGCAGCTTAGGGACAGCGGTGACTGAAGCTTTCTTT. The chain joins TRBV7-2 to TRBJ1-1; D perhaps matches TRBD1 (6 bases). With 1 base removed from V and 5 bases from J, the gap between germline ends came to 11 bases. The CDR3 runs to 14 residues. Germline CDR1 SGHTA, CDR2 FQGNSA.

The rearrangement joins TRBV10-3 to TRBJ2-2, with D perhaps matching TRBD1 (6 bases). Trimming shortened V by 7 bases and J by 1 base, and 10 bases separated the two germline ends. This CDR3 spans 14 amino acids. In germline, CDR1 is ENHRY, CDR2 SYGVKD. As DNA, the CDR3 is TGTGCCATCATGGGGGCGGGGAACACCGGGGAGCTGTTTTTT. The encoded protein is CAIMGAGNTGELFF.

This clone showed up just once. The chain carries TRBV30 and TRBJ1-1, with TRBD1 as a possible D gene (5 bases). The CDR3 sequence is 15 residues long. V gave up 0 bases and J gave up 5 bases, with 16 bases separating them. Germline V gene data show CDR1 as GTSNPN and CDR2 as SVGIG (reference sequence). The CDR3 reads CAWSVVTGGRTEAFF. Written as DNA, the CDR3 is TGTGCCTGGAGTGTGGTTACCGGGGGGAGGACTGAAGCTTTCTTT.

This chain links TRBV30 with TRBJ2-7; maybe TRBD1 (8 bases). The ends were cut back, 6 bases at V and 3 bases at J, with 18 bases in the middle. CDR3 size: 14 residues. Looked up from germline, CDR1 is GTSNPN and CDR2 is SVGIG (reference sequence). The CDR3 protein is CACNQGAGVYEQYF. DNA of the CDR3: TGTGCCTGTAACCAGGGGGCGGGGGTCTACGAGCAGTACTTC.

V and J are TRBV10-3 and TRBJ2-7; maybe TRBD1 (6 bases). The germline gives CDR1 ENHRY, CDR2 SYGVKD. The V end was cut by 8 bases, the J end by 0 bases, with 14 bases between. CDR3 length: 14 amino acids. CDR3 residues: CAISEGTYSYEQYF. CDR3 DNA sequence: TGTGCCATCTCCGAGGGGACATACTCCTACGAGCAGTACTTC.

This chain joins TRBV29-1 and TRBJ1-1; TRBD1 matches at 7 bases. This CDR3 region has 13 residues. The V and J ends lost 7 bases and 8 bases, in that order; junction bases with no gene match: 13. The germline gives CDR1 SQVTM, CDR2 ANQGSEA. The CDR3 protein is CSAASTGNKEAFF. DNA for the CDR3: TGCAGCGCGGCCTCGACAGGGAACAAGGAAGCTTTCTTT.

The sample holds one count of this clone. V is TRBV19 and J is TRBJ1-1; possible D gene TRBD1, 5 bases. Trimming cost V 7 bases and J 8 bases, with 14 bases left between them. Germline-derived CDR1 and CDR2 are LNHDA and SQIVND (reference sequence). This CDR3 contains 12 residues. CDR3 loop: CASIYQGREAFF. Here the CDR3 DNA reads TGTGCCAGTATATATCAGGGTAGGGAAGCTTTCTTT.

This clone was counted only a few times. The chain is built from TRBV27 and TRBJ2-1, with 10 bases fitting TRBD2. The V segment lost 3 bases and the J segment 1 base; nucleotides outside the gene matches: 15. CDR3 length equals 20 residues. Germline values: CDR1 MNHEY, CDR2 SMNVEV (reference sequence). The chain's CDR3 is CASSLALPGLAFISYNEQFF. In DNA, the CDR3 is TGTGCCAGCAGTTTGGCCCTCCCGGGACTAGCGTTTATTTCCTACAATGAGCAGTTCTTC.

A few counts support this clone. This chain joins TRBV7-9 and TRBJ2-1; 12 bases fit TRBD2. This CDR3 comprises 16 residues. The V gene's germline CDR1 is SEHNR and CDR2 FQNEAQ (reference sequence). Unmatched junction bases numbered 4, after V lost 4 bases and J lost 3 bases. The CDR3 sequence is CASSWTSGVDYNEQFF. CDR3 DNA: TGTGCCAGCAGCTGGACTAGCGGGGTAGACTACAATGAGCAGTTCTTC.

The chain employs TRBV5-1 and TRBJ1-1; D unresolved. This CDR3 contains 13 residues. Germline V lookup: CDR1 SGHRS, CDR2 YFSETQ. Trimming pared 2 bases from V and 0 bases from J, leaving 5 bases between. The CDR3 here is CASSLSLNTEAFF. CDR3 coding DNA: TGCGCCAGCAGCTTATCTTTGAACACTGAAGCTTTCTTT.

The CDR3 spells CASRGTGAGELFF. The CDR3, as DNA: TGTGCCAGCAGGGGGACAGGGGCCGGGGAGCTGTTTTTT. This chain joins TRBV2 and TRBJ2-2; 10 bases are shared with TRBD1. Germline V gene sequence: CDR1 SNHLY, CDR2 FYNNEI. The CDR3 contains 13 residues. The junction had 1 base not matched to a gene; V was cut back by 6 bases and J by 6 bases.

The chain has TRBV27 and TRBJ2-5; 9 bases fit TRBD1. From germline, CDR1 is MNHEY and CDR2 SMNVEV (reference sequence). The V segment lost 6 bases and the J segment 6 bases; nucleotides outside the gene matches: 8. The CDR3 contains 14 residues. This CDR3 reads CASSPTGGIKTQYF. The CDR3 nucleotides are TGTGCCAGCAGCCCCACAGGGGGCATCAAGACCCAGTACTTC.

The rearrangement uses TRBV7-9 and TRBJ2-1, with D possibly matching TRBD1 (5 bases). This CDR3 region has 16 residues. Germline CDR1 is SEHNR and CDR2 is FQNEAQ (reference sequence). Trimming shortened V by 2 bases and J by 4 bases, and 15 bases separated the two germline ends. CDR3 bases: TGTGCCAGCAGCTTAAGCGTACAGGCACCTTACAATGAGCAGTTCTTC. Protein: CASSLSVQAPYNEQFF.

DNA for the CDR3: TGTGCCAGTAGTATTTACAGTGGCTACGAGCAGTACTTC. Its translation is CASSIYSGYEQYF. The chain has TRBV19 and TRBJ2-7; D is unresolved. Germline CDR1 is LNHDA and CDR2 is SQIVND (reference sequence). The CDR3 totals 13 residues. V dropped 3 bases and J dropped 3 bases, with 9 bases sitting between them.

As DNA, the CDR3 is TGTGCCACTCGGGCACAGGGGTTGAACTATGGCTACACCTTC. It specifies CATRAQGLNYGYTF. The genes are TRBV6-5 and TRBJ1-2, with 7 bases matching TRBD1. The J segment lost 2 bases and the V segment lost 10 bases, leaving 10 bases of the junction unmatched. The CDR3 contains 14 residues. CDR1 is MNHEY, CDR2 SVGAGI, per germline.

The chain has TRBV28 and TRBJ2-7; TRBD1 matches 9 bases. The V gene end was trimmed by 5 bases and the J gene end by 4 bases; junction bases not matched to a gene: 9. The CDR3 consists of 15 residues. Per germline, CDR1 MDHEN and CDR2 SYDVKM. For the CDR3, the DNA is TGTGCCAGCAGTCCCCCGGGACAGGGTTCTTACGAGCAGTACTTC. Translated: CASSPPGQGSYEQYF.

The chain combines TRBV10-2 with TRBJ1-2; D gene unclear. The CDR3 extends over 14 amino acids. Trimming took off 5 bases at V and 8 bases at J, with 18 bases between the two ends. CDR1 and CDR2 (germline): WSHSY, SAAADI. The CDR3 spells CASSPSRLKEGYTF. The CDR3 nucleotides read TGCGCCAGCAGTCCGTCCCGGCTTAAGGAGGGCTACACCTTC.

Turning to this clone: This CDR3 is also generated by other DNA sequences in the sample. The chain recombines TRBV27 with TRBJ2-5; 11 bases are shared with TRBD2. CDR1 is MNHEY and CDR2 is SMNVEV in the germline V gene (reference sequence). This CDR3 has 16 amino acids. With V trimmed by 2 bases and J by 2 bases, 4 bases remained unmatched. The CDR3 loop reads CASSLRLAGGQETQYF. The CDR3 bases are TGTGCCAGCAGTTTACGGCTAGCGGGGGGTCAAGAGACCCAGTACTTC.

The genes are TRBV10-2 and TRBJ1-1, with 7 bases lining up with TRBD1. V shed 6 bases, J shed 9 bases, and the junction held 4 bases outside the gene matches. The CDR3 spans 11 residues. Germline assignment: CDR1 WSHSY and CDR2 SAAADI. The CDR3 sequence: CASRGQRKAFF. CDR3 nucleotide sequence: TGCGCCAGCAGGGGACAGCGAAAAGCTTTCTTT.

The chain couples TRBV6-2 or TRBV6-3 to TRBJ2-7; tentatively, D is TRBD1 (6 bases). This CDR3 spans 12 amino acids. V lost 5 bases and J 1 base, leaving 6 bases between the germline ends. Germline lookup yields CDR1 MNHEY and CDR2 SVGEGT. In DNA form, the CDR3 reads TGTGCCAGCAGTACAGGGTCCTACGAGCAGTACTTC. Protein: CASSTGSYEQYF.

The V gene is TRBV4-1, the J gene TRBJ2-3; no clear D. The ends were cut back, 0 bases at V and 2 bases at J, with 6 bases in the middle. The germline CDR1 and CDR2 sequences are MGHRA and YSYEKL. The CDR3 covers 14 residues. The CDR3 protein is CASSQDAATDTQYF. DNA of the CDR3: TGCGCCAGCAGCCAAGATGCGGCCACAGATACGCAGTATTTT.

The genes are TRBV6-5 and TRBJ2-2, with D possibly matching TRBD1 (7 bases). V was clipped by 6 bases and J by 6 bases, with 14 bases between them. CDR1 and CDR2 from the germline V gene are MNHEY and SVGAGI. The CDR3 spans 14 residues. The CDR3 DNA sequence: TGTGCCAGCAGGACTAGTACAGGGGCCGGGGAGCTGTTTTTT. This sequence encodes CASRTSTGAGELFF.